The following is a TCR beta chain sequence with its context. Its antigen is undetermined. This entry belongs to a study of cytomegalovirus exposure and HLA in healthy donors. V was clipped by 5 bases and J by 5 bases; unmatched bases: 8. Germline lookup yields CDR1 LNHNV and CDR2 YYDKDF (reference sequence). The CDR3 totals 14 residues. Study-level results: In a later analysis, donors in an Asian-associated ancestry cluster reportedly had fewer N-insertions in productive TCRs than the cohort mean. Earlier results showed most TCR beta V segments being productive about 87% or about 30% of the time. A few CMV-associated chains were confirmed in vitro to be specific for CMV antigens. HLA-A and HLA-B allele assignments for most subjects were reportedly predicted accurately using TCR beta sequences.

Both 60 Vbeta primers and 13 Jbeta primers went into the PCR. This table comes from immunoSEQ multiplex PCR, and its TCRdb copy is limited to in-frame clones, with some not included. Of approximately 100,000 clones in the sample, around 83% are singletons; the top ten hold 3.5% to 5%. The TCR comes from a man aged 30 to 39 in good health and CMV-seronegative. The chain combines TRBV15 with TRBJ2-5; 7 bases align to TRBD1. Sequencing used PBMCs. The CDR3 protein is CATSVQGVAETQYF. The CDR3 region has the DNA TGTGCCACCAGCGTCCAGGGGGTCGCGGAGACCCAGTACTTC.